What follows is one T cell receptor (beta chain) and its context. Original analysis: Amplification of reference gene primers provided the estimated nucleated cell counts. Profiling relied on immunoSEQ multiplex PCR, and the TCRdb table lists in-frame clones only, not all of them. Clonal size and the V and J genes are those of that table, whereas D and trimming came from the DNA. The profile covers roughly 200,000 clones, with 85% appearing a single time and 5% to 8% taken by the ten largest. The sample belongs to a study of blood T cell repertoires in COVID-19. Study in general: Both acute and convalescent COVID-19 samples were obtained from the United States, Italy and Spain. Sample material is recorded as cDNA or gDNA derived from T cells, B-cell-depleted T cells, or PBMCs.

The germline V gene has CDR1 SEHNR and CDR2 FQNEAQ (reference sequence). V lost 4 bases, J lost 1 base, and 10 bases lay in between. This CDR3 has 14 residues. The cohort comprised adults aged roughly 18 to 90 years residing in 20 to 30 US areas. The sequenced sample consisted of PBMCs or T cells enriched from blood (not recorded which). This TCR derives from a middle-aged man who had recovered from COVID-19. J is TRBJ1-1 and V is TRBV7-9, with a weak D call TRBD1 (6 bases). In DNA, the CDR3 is TGTGCCAGCAGCTCAGGGGCCCCGAACACTGAAGCTTTCTTT. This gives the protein CASSSGAPNTEAFF.